The 23 T cell receptor beta chains below all came from one sample that was sequenced in a study of shared clonotypes between healthy human individuals. Sequencing used immunoSEQ multiplex PCR; TCRdb keeps in-frame clones, though not all of them. This sample has a few million clones, with approximately 93% found just once. Specimen: naive CD4+ T cells from PBMCs. Subset given: CD45RA+ positively selected. The receptors originated from a man aged 18 to 30 in good health. Some clones in this sample may be carry-over from other donors' samples.

A few counts support this clone. The V gene is TRBV28, the J gene TRBJ2-7; the match to TRBD2 covers 8 bases. CDR1 and CDR2 from the germline V gene are MDHEN and SYDVKM. This CDR3 region has 15 residues. The V segment lost 7 bases and the J segment 3 bases; nucleotides outside the gene matches: 11. The CDR3 protein is CASTTLAGIDYEQYF. CDR3 sequence (DNA): TGTGCCAGCACCACTCTAGCGGGTATAGACTACGAGCAGTACTTC.

This clone was seen once. The same CDR3 is also encoded by other DNA sequences in this sample. The CDR3, as DNA: TGCGCCAGCAGCTCAGGACTAGCGGGAGGGCCAGGGAATGAGCAGTTCTTC. This translates into CASSSGLAGGPGNEQFF. This chain uses TRBV5-1 with TRBJ2-1; 15 bases fit TRBD2. V shed 3 bases and J 7 bases; nucleotides not matched to a gene: 8. The germline V gene encodes CDR1 SGHRS and CDR2 YFSETQ. The length of the CDR3 is 17 residues.

The rearrangement joins TRBV11-3 to TRBJ1-1; 8 positions agree with TRBD1. V shed 5 bases, J shed 7 bases, and the junction held 3 bases outside the gene matches. This CDR3 is built from 12 residues. Germline-derived CDR1 and CDR2 are SGHNT and YENEEA. CDR3 DNA sequence: TGTGCCAGCAGCGGTGGGACAGGTGAAGCTTTCTTT. Translated, it gives CASSGGTGEAFF.

The V gene is TRBV11-2, the J gene TRBJ2-2, with TRBD2 matching over 8 bases. CDR1 SGHAT and CDR2 FQNNGV come from the germline V gene. The CDR3 runs to 14 residues. V shed 5 bases, J shed 6 bases, and the junction held 5 bases outside the gene matches. The CDR3 loop reads CASSLRTSSGELFF. CDR3 sequence (DNA): TGTGCCAGCAGCCTGAGGACTAGCTCCGGGGAGCTGTTTTTT.

The chain carries TRBV6-4 and TRBJ2-2; the D gene is possibly TRBD2 (5 bases). The CDR3 spans 14 residues. Trimming took 4 bases from V and 3 from J, leaving 9 bases between them. CDR1 and CDR2 (germline): MRHNA, SNTAGT. CDR3 in amino acids: CASSVEADTGELFF. CDR3 sequence (DNA): TGTGCCAGCAGTGTGGAGGCTGACACCGGGGAGCTGTTTTTT.

This chain connects TRBV9 to TRBJ2-1; unclear D gene. The V gene's germline CDR1 is SGDLS and CDR2 YYNGEE. The CDR3 sequence is 13 residues long. With 3 bases removed from V and 4 bases from J, the gap between germline ends came to 8 bases. As DNA, the CDR3 is TGTGCCAGCAGCGAGACCCTTTACAATGAGCAGTTCTTC. This sequence encodes CASSETLYNEQFF.

The J gene is TRBJ2-5, the V gene TRBV11-1; TRBD2 matches 10 bases. Germline trimming cut 7 bases from V and 4 bases from J; bases unmatched to any gene: 6. Per germline, CDR1 SGHAT and CDR2 FQDESV (reference sequence). This CDR3 is 14 amino acids long. CDR3 nucleotides: TGTGCCAGCACCCTAGCGGGAGAGCGAGAGACCCAGTACTTC. Translating gives CASTLAGERETQYF.

The chain uses TRBV6-5 and TRBJ1-2; D remains ambiguous. Per the germline V gene, CDR1 is MNHEY and CDR2 is SVGAGI. The CDR3 spans 14 residues. The germline V and J ends were trimmed by 2 bases and 7 bases, with 14 bases remaining between them. CDR3 in DNA: TGTGCCAGCAGTTACGGCCAGGCCCGAATTGGCTACACCTTC. This encodes CASSYGQARIGYTF.

The chain links TRBV6-1 to TRBJ2-7; TRBD2 matches at 10 bases. Germline V gene sequence: CDR1 MNHNS, CDR2 SASEGT. The CDR3 totals 16 residues. The ends lost 3 bases at V and 6 bases at J; junction bases unmatched: 11. CDR3 nucleotides: TGTGCCAGCAGTGAGGTGTTAGCGGGAGGTTTGTCCGAGCAGTACTTC. Translation gives CASSEVLAGGLSEQYF.

This chain joins TRBV2 and TRBJ2-7, with D uncertain. Germline assignment: CDR1 SNHLY and CDR2 FYNNEI. Trimming stripped 7 bases from V and 2 bases from J, with 12 bases between. The CDR3 contains 13 residues. The CDR3 reads CASTLLDTYEQYF. In DNA, the CDR3 is TGTGCCAGCACCCTGCTAGATACCTACGAGCAGTACTTC.

The chain links TRBV29-1 to TRBJ2-5; TRBD1 is a possible D gene (5 bases). This CDR3 spans 14 amino acids. Germline loops: CDR1 SQVTM, CDR2 ANQGSEA. Between the trimmed V and J ends, which lost 3 bases and 4 bases, there was a span of 15 bases. CDR3 nucleotides: TGCAGCGTTGAGGGGCAGGTAGGCCGAGAGACCCAGTACTTC. Translating it yields CSVEGQVGRETQYF. The full variable domain, completed using reference TRBV29-1 and TRBJ2-5, is SAVISQKPSRDICQRGTSLTIQCQVDSQVTMMFWYRQQPGQSLTLIATANQGSEATYESGFVIDKFPISRPNLTFSTLTVSNMSPEDSSIYLCSVEGQVGRETQYFGPGTRLLVL.

J is TRBJ1-1 and V is TRBV2; D remains ambiguous. Deletions cut 7 bases from V and 2 bases from J, with 14 bases between. Germline CDR1 reads SNHLY; CDR2 reads FYNNEI. There are 14 residues in the CDR3. CDR3 sequence: CASTLTGKNTEAFF. CDR3 DNA: TGTGCCAGCACCCTGACGGGAAAAAACACTGAAGCTTTCTTT.

The chain links TRBV20-1 to TRBJ1-2; D gene uncertain. The V gene's germline CDR1 is DFQATT and CDR2 SNEGSKA (reference sequence). CDR3 length equals 11 residues. With 6 bases removed from V and 7 bases from J, the gap between germline ends came to 12 bases. The CDR3 nucleotides read TGCAGTGCCTACGGGATAGCTGGCTACACCTTC. This sequence encodes CSAYGIAGYTF.

This clone was counted once. This sequence joins TRBV14 and TRBJ1-5; maybe TRBD1 (5 bases). From germline, CDR1 is SGHDN and CDR2 FVKESK. The CDR3 totals 13 residues. With 10 bases removed from V and 3 bases from J, the gap between germline ends came to 13 bases. The CDR3 nucleotides are TGTGCCAACGATAGGGGTATCAATCAGCCCCAGCATTTT. As protein: CANDRGINQPQHF.

This clone was seen more than once but under ten times. V usage is TRBV4-1 and J usage is TRBJ1-2; maybe TRBD1 (6 bases). This CDR3 spans 15 amino acids. Germline values: CDR1 MGHRA, CDR2 YSYEKL. Between the trimmed V and J ends, which lost 0 bases and 8 bases, there was a span of 16 bases. CDR3 bases: TGCGCCAGCAGCCAAGATCTCCAGGGGAACTGGGGCTACACCTTC. Its translation: CASSQDLQGNWGYTF.

Concerning this clone itself: Other DNA sequences in this sample translate to the same CDR3. The rearrangement links TRBV20-1 to TRBJ2-7, with D hard to call. This CDR3 contains 10 residues. V was shortened by 2 bases and J by 4 bases, with 3 bases between the two germline ends. The germline gives CDR1 DFQATT, CDR2 SNEGSKA (reference sequence). CDR3 nucleotides: TGCAGTGCTAGACTTTACGAGCAGTACTTC. It yields the protein CSARLYEQYF.

Points on this clone: The identical CDR3 is also encoded by other nucleotide sequences in the sample. The chain carries TRBV28 and TRBJ1-1; D perhaps matches TRBD1 (5 bases). Trimming left V 1 base short and J 6 bases short, with 6 bases between. This CDR3 has 12 residues. Germline loops: CDR1 MDHEN, CDR2 SYDVKM. The CDR3 here is CASSLSGSEAFF. In nucleotides, the CDR3 is TGTGCCAGCAGTTTATCAGGGTCTGAAGCTTTCTTT.

The chain links TRBV27 to TRBJ2-3; perhaps TRBD1 as D (5 bases). CDR1 MNHEY and CDR2 SMNVEV come from the germline V gene (reference sequence). The V end lost 3 bases, the J end lost 0 bases, and 22 bases lay between the germline ends. The CDR3 is 19 amino acids. CDR3 region: CASSFEVTYPGASTDTQYF. The CDR3 DNA follows: TGTGCCAGCAGTTTCGAGGTGACATATCCTGGGGCTAGCACAGATACGCAGTATTTT.

The V call is TRBV28, the J call TRBJ1-4; D call uncertain. The V end was cut by 0 bases, the J end by 14 bases, with 19 bases between. Germline V gene data show CDR1 as MDHEN and CDR2 as SYDVKM. This CDR3 spans 15 amino acids. DNA for the CDR3: TGTGCCAGCAGTTTATGGGCAGGACGTCGGTCGGGCCTGTTTTTT. Encoded protein: CASSLWAGRRSGLFF.

Note on this clone: Other DNA sequences in this sample translate to the same CDR3. The rearrangement uses TRBV30 and TRBJ1-3; D unresolved. Germline-derived CDR1 and CDR2 are GTSNPN and SVGIG (reference sequence). V was shortened by 0 bases and J by 0 bases, with 12 bases between the two germline ends. CDR3 length equals 16 residues. In nucleotides, the CDR3 is TGTGCCTGGAGTGTACCCAGGTCGAGCTCTGGAAACACCATATATTTT. Encoded protein: CAWSVPRSSSGNTIYF.

V is TRBV5-8 and J is TRBJ2-5; D is possibly TRBD2 (5 bases). The V gene lost 4 bases and the J gene lost 4 bases, with 11 bases spanning the gap. Looked up from germline, CDR1 is SGHTS and CDR2 is YDEGEE. The CDR3 is 13 amino acids. The chain's CDR3 is CASSVRGVETQYF. The CDR3 DNA reads as TGTGCCAGCAGCGTCCGGGGAGTAGAGACCCAGTACTTC.

This chain joins TRBV6-6 and TRBJ1-2; no clear D gene. Germline V gene data show CDR1 as MNHNY and CDR2 as SVGAGI (reference sequence). CDR3 length: 16 residues. V lost 2 bases, J lost 8 bases, and 21 bases lay in between. In DNA form, the CDR3 reads TGTGCCAGCAGTTACGGGCAGCCTCCTTCCTCGAGGGGCTACACCTTC. Its translation is CASSYGQPPSSRGYTF.

The chain links TRBV28 to TRBJ2-2; D may correspond to TRBD1 or TRBD2 (6 bases each). The V gene's germline CDR1 is MDHEN and CDR2 SYDVKM. Trimming pared 6 bases from V and 0 bases from J, leaving 14 bases between. The CDR3 consists of 16 residues. DNA for the CDR3: TGTGCCAGCAGCCCCGGGGGCCGGGCGAACACCGGGGAGCTGTTTTTT. This translates into CASSPGGRANTGELFF.